Sequencing of this T cell receptor beta chain was carried out in a study of identical twins. Regarding the study as a whole: In beta out-of-frame sequences, the excess sharing between twins was weaker. The more abundant beta clonotypes in cord blood had fewer insertions, and memory repertoires did not show this. Model-predicted out-of-frame TCR alpha sharing fell below observed values in monozygotic twins.

A universal primer site was incorporated via template switching, and the cDNA contained unique molecular identifiers. MiXCR was run by TCRdb on the 5' RACE reads, yielding one entry per CDR3 protein. The data contain approximately 220,000 distinct CDR3 sequences, around 8% of them seen just once; the ten biggest clones take up approximately 2%. Trimming stripped 1 base from V and 7 bases from J, with 12 bases between. This CDR3 comprises 14 residues. Worth noting for this clonotype: The antigen is undetermined.

These data were also filed under a second study, of yellow fever vaccine responses in identical twins.

V is TRBV12-3 or TRBV12-4 and J is TRBJ2-3; maybe TRBD2 (5 bases). Sequenced: memory (CD45RO+) T cells sorted from blood. The sequence derives from a young woman in good health. The CDR3 DNA sequence: TGTGCCAGCAGTTTAGGCGGGCGCAGGAATACGCAGTATTTT. It yields the protein CASSLGGRRNTQYF.